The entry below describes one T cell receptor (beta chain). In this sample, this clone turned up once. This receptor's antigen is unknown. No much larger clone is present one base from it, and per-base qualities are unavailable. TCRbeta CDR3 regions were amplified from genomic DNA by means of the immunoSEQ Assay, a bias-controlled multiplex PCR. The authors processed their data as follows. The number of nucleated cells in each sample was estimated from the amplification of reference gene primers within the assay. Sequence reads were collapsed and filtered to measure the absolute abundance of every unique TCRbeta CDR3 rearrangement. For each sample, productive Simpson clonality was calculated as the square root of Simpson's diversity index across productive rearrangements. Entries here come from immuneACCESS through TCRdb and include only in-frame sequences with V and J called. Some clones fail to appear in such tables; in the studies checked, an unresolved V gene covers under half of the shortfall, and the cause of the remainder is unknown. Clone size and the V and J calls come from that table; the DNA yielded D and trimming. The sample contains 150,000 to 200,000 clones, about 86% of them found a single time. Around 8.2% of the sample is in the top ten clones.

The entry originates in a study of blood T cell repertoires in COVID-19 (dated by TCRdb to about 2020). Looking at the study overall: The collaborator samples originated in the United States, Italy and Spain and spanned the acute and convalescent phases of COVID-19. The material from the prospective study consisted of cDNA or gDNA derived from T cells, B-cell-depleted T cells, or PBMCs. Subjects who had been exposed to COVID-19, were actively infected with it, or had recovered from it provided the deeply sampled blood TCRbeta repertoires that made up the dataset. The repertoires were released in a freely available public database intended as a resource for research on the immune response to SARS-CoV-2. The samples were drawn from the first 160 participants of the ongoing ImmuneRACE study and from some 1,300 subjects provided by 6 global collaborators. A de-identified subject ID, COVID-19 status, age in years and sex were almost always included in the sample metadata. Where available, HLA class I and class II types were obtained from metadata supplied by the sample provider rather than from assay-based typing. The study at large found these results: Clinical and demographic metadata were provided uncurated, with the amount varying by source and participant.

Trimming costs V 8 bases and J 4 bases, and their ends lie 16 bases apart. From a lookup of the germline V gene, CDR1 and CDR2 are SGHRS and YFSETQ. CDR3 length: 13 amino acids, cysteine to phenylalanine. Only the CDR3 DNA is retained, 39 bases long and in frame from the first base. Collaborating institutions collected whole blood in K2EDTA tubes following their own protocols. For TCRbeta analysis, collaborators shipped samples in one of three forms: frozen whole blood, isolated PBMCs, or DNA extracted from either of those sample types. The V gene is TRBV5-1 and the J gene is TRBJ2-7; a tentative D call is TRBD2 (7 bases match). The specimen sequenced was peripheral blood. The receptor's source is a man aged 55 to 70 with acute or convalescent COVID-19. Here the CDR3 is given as CASSRGGAYEQYF. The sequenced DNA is TGCGCCAGTTCTAGGGGGGGCGCGTACGAGCAGTACTTC.